Below are 29 T cell receptor beta chains sequenced from a single sample in a study of T cells in Graves' hyperthyroidism and ophthalmopathy. RNA transcripts provided the source from which TCR beta CDR3 regions were amplified. HTBI primers were the set used in a first-round RT-PCR of the TCR CDR3. MiXCR was run by TCRdb on the multiplex PCR reads, yielding one entry per CDR3 protein. The profile shows some 570,000 distinct CDR3 sequences, 15% to 20% of them singletons. Input material: blood. The origin of the receptors is a woman between 18 and 29 years old with Graves' ophthalmopathy.

V and J are TRBV20-1 and TRBJ2-7; D ambiguous. The CDR3 is 12 amino acids. The germline CDR1 and CDR2 sequences are DFQATT and SNEGSKA (reference sequence). The V end was cut by 6 bases, the J end by 4 bases, with 13 bases between. The CDR3 loop is CSAPQTVYEQYF. For the CDR3, the DNA is TGCAGTGCCCCACAGACGGTTTACGAGCAGTACTTC.

In its sample, this clonotype was seen a few times. The gene calls are TRBV5-8 and TRBJ2-7, with TRBD1 matching over 8 bases. The CDR3 length is 16 residues. The trim removed 4 bases at V and 1 base at J, leaving 10 bases unmatched. Germline V gene data show CDR1 as SGHTS and CDR2 as YDEGEE. In DNA form, the CDR3 reads TGTGCCAGCAGCCTCTTCCGGGACAGGCAATCCTACGAGCAGTACTTC. This gives the protein CASSLFRDRQSYEQYF.

J is TRBJ2-3 and V is TRBV7-2; unclear D gene. The V end was cut by 0 bases, the J end by 6 bases, with 7 bases between. Germline V gene data show CDR1 as SGHTA and CDR2 as FQGNSA. The CDR3 is 13 residues long. The CDR3 loop is CASSLAWQDTQYF. DNA for the CDR3: TGTGCCAGCAGCTTAGCATGGCAGGATACGCAGTATTTT.

This clonotype has at least ten counts. V is TRBV12-3 or TRBV12-4 and J is TRBJ2-3; D is undetermined. The V end lost 5 bases, the J end lost 6 bases, and 15 bases lay between the germline ends. The CDR3 is 14 residues long. CDR3 DNA sequence: TGTGCCAGCAGTCCCAGGACCCCCCCGGATACGCAGTATTTT. Protein sequence: CASSPRTPPDTQYF.

The J gene is TRBJ2-6, the V gene TRBV28; possibly TRBD2 for D (6 bases). V was shortened by 7 bases and J by 0 bases, with 16 bases between the two germline ends. The CDR3 runs 17 residues. Per the germline V gene, CDR1 is MDHEN and CDR2 is SYDVKM. CDR3 protein: CASTPTVGSSGANVLTF. The CDR3 nucleotides are TGTGCCAGCACCCCGACCGTCGGGAGCTCTGGGGCCAACGTCCTGACTTTC.

Of note for this clonotype: A much larger clone lies one base from this, so it may be a read error. The gene calls are TRBV2 and TRBJ2-2; tentative D call: TRBD2 (5 bases). This CDR3 region has 14 residues. Germline loops: CDR1 SNHLY, CDR2 FYNNEI. CDR3 sequence (DNA): TGTGCCAGCAGTGAATTCAAGTACACCGGGGATCTGTTTTTT. It is translated as CASSEFKYTGDLFF.

The V call is TRBV11-2, the J call TRBJ2-5, with D possibly being TRBD2 (6 bases). Germline lookup yields CDR1 SGHAT and CDR2 FQNNGV. V was cut by 1 base and J by 6 bases, with 12 bases left in between. The CDR3 consists of 14 residues. CDR3 in DNA: TGTGCCAGCAGCTTAGCGGGAGATATACAGACCCAGTACTTC. This sequence encodes CASSLAGDIQTQYF.

This clonotype was recorded a few times. The rearrangement links TRBV9 to TRBJ2-7; 11 positions agree with TRBD1. This CDR3 comprises 15 residues. The trim removed 2 bases at V and 3 bases at J, leaving 4 bases unmatched. Germline V CDR1 and CDR2: SGDLS, YYNGEE. The CDR3 DNA sequence: TGTGCCAGCAGCGTGGGCGGGACAGGGGGCTACGAGCAGTACTTC. Encoded protein: CASSVGGTGGYEQYF.

This clonotype turned up a few times. The chain combines TRBV12-3 or TRBV12-4 with TRBJ2-3, with D hard to call. Trimming left V 6 bases short and J 6 bases short, with 16 bases between. CDR3 length: 14 amino acids. Here the CDR3 reads CASRPGPNVDTQYF. As DNA, the CDR3 is TGTGCCAGCAGACCCGGACCGAATGTGGATACGCAGTATTTT.

The sample holds many counts of this clonotype. The chain combines TRBV11-2 with TRBJ1-2; D is perhaps TRBD1 (5 bases). Deletions cut 3 bases from V and 3 bases from J, with 17 bases between. This CDR3 spans 16 amino acids. From germline, CDR1 is SGHAT and CDR2 FQNNGV. The CDR3: CASSLSPGGGDYGYTF. The CDR3 region has the DNA TGTGCCAGCAGCTTGTCCCCGGGCGGGGGGGACTATGGCTACACCTTC.

V is TRBV7-3 and J is TRBJ2-1, with 14 bases fitting TRBD2. CDR1 SGHTA and CDR2 FQGTGA come from the germline V gene. There are 17 residues in the CDR3. The ends lost 5 bases at V and 3 bases at J; junction bases unmatched: 6. The DNA of the CDR3 is TGTGCCAGCAGCCCCCGGACTAGCGGGAGGTTCTACAATGAGCAGTTCTTC. As protein: CASSPRTSGRFYNEQFF.

CDR3 nucleotides: TGTGCCAGCAGTCTTAACTGGGGGAACACTGAAGCTTTCTTT. Residues: CASSLNWGNTEAFF. The chain joins TRBV27 to TRBJ1-1; the D is unclear. Germline V CDR1 and CDR2: MNHEY, SMNVEV (reference sequence). V dropped 5 bases and J dropped 1 base, with 11 bases sitting between them. CDR3 size: 14 residues.

The sample holds many counts of this clonotype. This chain links TRBV30 with TRBJ1-1; no firm D call. The CDR3 is made up of 13 amino acids. The V gene lost 2 bases and the J gene lost 4 bases, with 11 bases spanning the gap. Germline CDR1 is GTSNPN and CDR2 is SVGIG (reference sequence). CDR3 residues: CAWSQTDGTEAFF. The CDR3 DNA sequence: TGTGCCTGGAGTCAAACAGACGGCACTGAAGCTTTCTTT.

Note on this clonotype: This may arise from a read error, as a much more abundant clone is one base away. The CDR3 loop reads CASSPYGGGAETQYF. The CDR3 DNA reads as TGTGCCAGCAGCCCGTACGGCGGGGGGGCTGAGACCCAGTACTTC. The rearrangement uses TRBV12-3 or TRBV12-4 and TRBJ2-5; 9 bases align to TRBD2. With V trimmed by 6 bases and J by 5 bases, 10 bases remained unmatched. The CDR3 length is 15 residues.

This clonotype was observed a handful of times. The chain couples TRBV5-1 to TRBJ2-1, with D unclear. The germline gives CDR1 SGHRS, CDR2 YFSETQ. V was trimmed by 7 bases and J by 7 bases, leaving 15 bases between them. This CDR3 contains 13 residues. The CDR3 sequence is CASAIGGLNEQFF. The CDR3 DNA reads TGCGCCAGCGCTATCGGTGGGCTGAATGAGCAGTTCTTC.

This clonotype was observed at least ten times. The chain carries TRBV6-6 and TRBJ2-3; D is uncertain. This CDR3 region has 15 residues. Germline values: CDR1 MNHNY, CDR2 SVGAGI (reference sequence). V gave up 1 base and J gave up 2 bases, with 10 bases separating them. As DNA, the CDR3 is TGTGCCAGCAGTTACTGGGCAACTAACACAGATACGCAGTATTTT. This codes for CASSYWATNTDTQYF.

The V gene is TRBV4-3, the J gene TRBJ2-7; tentatively, D is TRBD1 (6 bases). Looked up from germline, CDR1 is LGHNA and CDR2 is YSLEER. V dropped 3 bases and J dropped 6 bases, with 12 bases sitting between them. The CDR3 consists of 13 residues. In DNA, the CDR3 is TGCGCCAGCAGCCACTTACAGGGTTCCGAGCAGTACTTC. The encoded protein is CASSHLQGSEQYF.

This clonotype has a count of ten or more. The chain links TRBV7-2 to TRBJ2-1; D possibly corresponds to TRBD2 (6 bases). Trimming took 0 bases from V and 6 from J, leaving 15 bases between them. The CDR3 extends over 16 amino acids. CDR1 is SGHTA and CDR2 is FQGNSA in the germline V gene. CDR3 in amino acids: CASSLASFMGGNEQFF. CDR3 sequence (DNA): TGTGCCAGCAGCTTAGCTAGCTTTATGGGGGGCAATGAGCAGTTCTTC.

The chain joins TRBV27 to TRBJ2-7; unclear D gene. The CDR3 loop spans 15 amino acids. Germline V gives CDR1 MNHEY, CDR2 SMNVEV (reference sequence). V was trimmed by 5 bases and J by 2 bases, leaving 16 bases between them. The CDR3: CASSLAPWGTYEQYF. In DNA, the CDR3 is TGTGCCAGCAGTCTCGCCCCGTGGGGTACCTACGAGCAGTACTTC.

This clonotype was seen at least ten times. The chain combines TRBV28 with TRBJ2-1; the D call may be TRBD1 or TRBD2 (5 bases each). Germline V gene data show CDR1 as MDHEN and CDR2 as SYDVKM. The CDR3 loop spans 18 amino acids. Deletions cut 5 bases from V and 4 bases from J, with 24 bases between. In DNA form, the CDR3 reads TGTGCCAGCAGTGGGAGAGGGGTCGGGACGTGGGTTTACAATGAGCAGTTCTTC. Protein: CASSGRGVGTWVYNEQFF.

In its sample, this clonotype was seen a few times. The CDR3 region is CASSLAGGASYGYTF. The CDR3 nucleotides read TGTGCCAGCAGCTTGGCCGGCGGAGCGAGCTATGGCTACACCTTC. This chain connects TRBV5-4 to TRBJ1-2; no firm D call. The CDR3 consists of 15 residues. From germline, CDR1 is SGHNT and CDR2 YYREEE (reference sequence). V dropped 0 bases and J dropped 4 bases, with 13 bases sitting between them.

This clonotype appeared a few times. CDR3: CASSFSGRVGDEQYF. DNA for the CDR3: TGTGCCAGCAGTTTTAGCGGGAGGGTCGGAGACGAGCAGTACTTC. The rearrangement uses TRBV6-1 and TRBJ2-7; 11 nucleotides align to TRBD2. The V segment lost 5 bases and the J segment 5 bases; nucleotides outside the gene matches: 8. Germline CDR1 MNHNS, CDR2 SASEGT. The CDR3 extends over 15 amino acids.

Many counts were recorded for this clonotype. The rearrangement links TRBV2 to TRBJ2-5, with D uncertain. CDR3 size: 14 residues. Germline CDR1 is SNHLY and CDR2 is FYNNEI. V was cut by 7 bases and J by 5 bases, with 17 bases left in between. CDR3 residues: CASTPGPHKETQYF. CDR3 coding DNA: TGTGCCAGCACTCCCGGGCCGCACAAGGAGACCCAGTACTTC.

In its sample, this clonotype was seen a few times. The chain couples TRBV30 to TRBJ1-5, with 9 bases identical to TRBD1. Germline CDR1 is GTSNPN and CDR2 is SVGIG (reference sequence). J lost 4 bases, V lost 3 bases, and 1 base had no gene match. This CDR3 region has 13 residues. The CDR3 spells CAWRGQGNQPQHF. CDR3 in DNA: TGTGCCTGGAGAGGACAGGGGAATCAGCCCCAGCATTTT.

This clonotype has a handful of counts. The rearrangement uses TRBV7-3 and TRBJ2-5, with TRBD2 identical over 8 bases. Trimming removed 5 bases from V and 1 base from J; junction bases left unmatched: 12. Per germline, CDR1 SGHTA and CDR2 FQGTGA. There are 17 residues in the CDR3. DNA for the CDR3: TGTGCCAGCAGCCCCCGGGGTTTAGCGGGGTTCCAAGAGACCCAGTACTTC. This encodes CASSPRGLAGFQETQYF.

This clonotype was recorded at least ten times. The chain couples TRBV2 to TRBJ1-5, with D possibly TRBD1 on 6 matching bases. CDR1 SNHLY and CDR2 FYNNEI come from the germline V gene. CDR3 length equals 13 residues. V was clipped by 6 bases and J by 4 bases, with 10 bases between them. The CDR3 is CASRMDRNQPQHF. CDR3 nucleotides: TGTGCCAGCAGGATGGACAGAAATCAGCCCCAGCATTTT. Supplemented by reference TRBV2 and TRBJ1-5, the full variable domain reads EPEVTQTPSHQVTQMGQEVILRCVPISNHLYFYWYRQILGQKVEFLVSFYNNEISEKSEIFDDQFSVERPDGSNFTLKIRSTKLEDSAMYFCASRMDRNQPQHFGDGTRLSIL.

The V and J genes are TRBV7-3 and TRBJ2-3; 8 bases match TRBD2. Germline V gene sequence: CDR1 SGHTA, CDR2 FQGTGA. The CDR3 extends over 15 amino acids. V was pared by 5 bases and J by 6 bases, with 10 bases of the junction left unmatched. The CDR3 region has the DNA TGTGCCAGCAGCCCGGGGACTAGTGATTCTGATACGCAGTATTTT. It codes for CASSPGTSDSDTQYF.

This clonotype was counted a few times. The rearrangement uses TRBV30 and TRBJ1-2; a weak D match, TRBD1 (5 bases). Between the trimmed V and J ends, which lost 4 bases and 4 bases, there was a span of 13 bases. The CDR3 has 13 residues. Per germline, CDR1 GTSNPN and CDR2 SVGIG (reference sequence). The CDR3 protein is CAWTAGTFYGYTF. For the CDR3, the DNA is TGTGCCTGGACAGCCGGGACCTTCTATGGCTACACCTTC.

This clonotype occurred many times. The chain uses TRBV28 and TRBJ2-5, with no clear D. CDR1 and CDR2 (germline): MDHEN, SYDVKM. The CDR3 has 13 residues. Trimming cost V 5 bases and J 1 base, with 8 bases left between them. CDR3 region: CASSIRPQETQYF. As DNA, the CDR3 is TGTGCCAGCAGTATCAGACCCCAAGAGACCCAGTACTTC.